Listed below are T cell receptor beta chains from one sample, sequenced in a study of stem cell transplantation in POMP-related autoinflammatory disease. Profiling relied on immunoSEQ multiplex PCR, and the TCRdb table lists in-frame clones only, not all of them. The data contain 20,000 to 30,000 clones, 75% to 85% of them singletons. Specimen: CD4+ T cells from PBMCs, collected before stem cell transplantation. These receptors all come from a human donor with POMP-related autoinflammation and immune dysregulation (PRAID). The CDR3 runs from the conserved cysteine through the conserved F or W. A D gene is named only where the DNA matches it firmly. Clone size is not always given. Where it is, it says once, few, many or a class for expanded clones.

. TRBJ1-1 . TRBV5-1 CASTTFGVGDTEAFF TGCGCCAGCACGACTTTCGGAGTAGGGGACACTGAAGCTTTCTTT
once TRBJ1-2 TRBD1 TRBV30 CASAGTEYGYTF TGTGCCTCCGCCGGGACAGAATATGGCTACACCTTC
once TRBJ2-3 . TRBV28 CASRTSASFMGDTQYF TGTGCCAGCAGAACGTCCGCTAGCTTTATGGGAGATACGCAGTATTTT
. TRBJ1-6 TRBD1 TRBV27 CASSLWGGDRGQSPLHF TGTGCCAGCAGTTTATGGGGCGGGGACAGGGGACAGTCACCCCTCCACTTT
. TRBJ2-2 . TRBV6-6 CATRAGELFF TGTGCCACCAGGGCCGGGGAGCTGTTTTTT
. TRBJ1-4 . TRBV28 CASLTGETNEKLFF TGTGCCAGCCTTACCGGAGAAACTAATGAAAAACTGTTTTTT
. TRBJ2-3 TRBD2 TRBV6-5 CASSLREGQDTQYF TGTGCCAGCAGTCTCAGGGAGGGGCAAGATACGCAGTATTTT
once TRBJ2-3 . TRBV2 CASSAGHSADTQYF TGTGCCAGCAGCGCCGGACACTCCGCAGATACGCAGTATTTT
. TRBJ1-1 . TRBV30 CAWDPGLSRRTEAFF TGTGCCTGGGATCCAGGGCTCTCTCGGCGCACTGAAGCTTTCTTT
. TRBJ1-1 TRBD1 TRBV15 CATSSRDRGYTEAFF TGTGCCACCAGCAGTAGGGACAGGGGTTACACTGAAGCTTTCTTT
. TRBJ1-1 . TRBV29-1 CSVSGPSRSGIPEAFF TGCAGCGTTTCGGGCCCCAGTAGATCAGGGATCCCTGAAGCTTTCTTT
. TRBJ1-5 . TRBV7-8 CASSLEKNNQPQHF TGTGCCAGCAGCTTAGAGAAAAACAATCAGCCCCAGCATTTT
. TRBJ2-7 . TRBV27 CASSGSFANEQYF TGTGCCAGCAGTGGGTCGTTTGCCAACGAGCAGTACTTC
. TRBJ2-5 TRBD2 TRBV11-2 CASSYRGGETETQYF TGTGCCAGCAGCTATAGGGGAGGGGAGACAGAGACCCAGTACTTC
. TRBJ2-3 TRBD2 TRBV2 CASSGFKLAGLTDTQYF TGTGCCAGCAGTGGGTTTAAGCTAGCGGGGCTCACAGATACGCAGTATTTT
. TRBJ2-2 . TRBV7-3 CASSPRTLGTGELFF TGTGCCAGCAGCCCTAGAACTCTCGGCACCGGGGAGCTGTTTTTT
few TRBJ2-7 TRBD1 TRBV2 CASSEVRTGGSYEQYF TGTGCCAGCAGTGAAGTTCGGACAGGGGGCTCCTACGAGCAGTACTTC
. TRBJ1-6 . TRBV10-3 CAISIGQASSYNSPLHF TGTGCCATCAGTATCGGGCAGGCCAGCTCCTATAATTCACCCCTCCACTTT
. TRBJ2-7 . TRBV7-8 CASSLGLGSGDEQYF TGTGCCAGCAGCTTAGGGTTGGGGTCGGGCGACGAGCAGTACTTC
once TRBJ2-1 TRBD1 TRBV10-3 CAIQRDRGDNEQFF TGTGCCATCCAGAGGGACAGGGGCGACAATGAGCAGTTCTTC
. TRBJ1-4 . TRBV29-1 CSVSVGGANEKLFF TGCAGCGTTAGTGTCGGGGGGGCTAATGAAAAACTGTTTTTT
once TRBJ1-3 . TRBV5-6 CASSLVRESGNTIYF TGTGCCAGCAGCTTGGTAAGGGAGAGTGGAAACACCATATATTTT
. TRBJ1-5 TRBD1 TRBV27 CASTGGRGAKIQPQHF TGTGCCAGCACTGGGGGCAGGGGGGCTAAGATTCAGCCCCAGCATTTT
. TRBJ2-3 . TRBV7-2 CASSLAELALTDTQYF TGTGCCAGCAGCTTAGCGGAACTAGCCCTCACAGATACGCAGTATTTT
. TRBJ1-1 . TRBV6-5 CASSYVQGREAFF TGTGCCAGCAGTTACGTGCAGGGCAGGGAAGCTTTCTTT
. TRBJ2-1 . TRBV11-2 CASSRKQIGGDEQFF TGTGCCAGCAGCAGAAAACAAATCGGAGGGGATGAGCAGTTCTTC
. TRBJ1-2 . TRBV29-1 CSVGRESHYGYTF TGCAGCGTTGGCAGGGAGTCCCACTATGGCTACACCTTC
few TRBJ1-2 . TRBV4-2 CASSHSGGLYGYTF TGTGCCAGCAGCCACTCTGGGGGTCTCTATGGCTACACCTTC
. TRBJ2-1 TRBD2 TRBV2 CASSVGPRLAGPYNEQFF TGTGCCAGCAGTGTGGGGCCCCGACTAGCGGGACCGTACAATGAGCAGTTCTTC
. TRBJ2-4 TRBD2 TRBV9 CASSVGGKRNIQYF TGTGCCAGCAGCGTCGGGGGGAAGCGGAACATTCAGTACTTC
. TRBJ2-7 TRBD1 TRBV25-1 CASSIDRDPYEQYF TGTGCCAGCAGTATAGACAGGGACCCCTACGAGCAGTACTTC
. TRBJ2-5 . TRBV27 CASGLGFQETQYF TGTGCCAGCGGCCTAGGCTTCCAAGAGACCCAGTACTTC
. TRBJ1-4 . TRBV6-1 CASIPGQATKGKLFF TGTGCCAGCATTCCCGGACAAGCCACAAAAGGGAAACTGTTTTTT
. TRBJ2-7 . TRBV2 CASRIYREVYEQYF TGTGCCAGCAGGATATACAGGGAGGTCTACGAGCAGTACTTC
. TRBJ2-1 . TRBV28 CASSRGWGSYNEQFF TGTGCCAGCAGTCGGGGTTGGGGGAGTTACAATGAGCAGTTCTTC
few TRBJ1-1 . TRBV27 CASSWLGRDTEAFF TGTGCCAGCAGTTGGTTAGGGAGGGACACTGAAGCTTTCTTT
. TRBJ1-1 TRBD1 TRBV7-3 CASSLTQGALTEAFF TGTGCCAGCAGCTTAACCCAGGGGGCACTTACTGAAGCTTTCTTT
. TRBJ1-4 . TRBV18 CASSPGGRNNEKLFF TGTGCCAGCTCACCAGGAGGACGGAATAATGAAAAACTGTTTTTT
. TRBJ2-1 TRBD2 TRBV4-2 CASSQEGGRAGNEQFF TGTGCCAGCAGCCAAGAGGGCGGGAGGGCCGGCAATGAGCAGTTCTTC
. TRBJ1-2 TRBD1 TRBV27 CASSSRDRDYGYTF TGTGCCAGCAGCTCCCGGGACAGGGACTATGGCTACACCTTC
. TRBJ1-4 . TRBV18 CASSSTTEPNEKLFF TGTGCCAGCTCATCGACGACAGAACCTAATGAAAAACTGTTTTTT
. TRBJ1-2 . TRBV28 CASSLRGYGYTF TGTGCCAGCAGTTTGCGGGGCTATGGCTACACCTTC
. TRBJ2-7 . TRBV6-5 CASSYSGGVEQYF TGTGCCAGCAGTTACTCTGGAGGGGTCGAGCAGTACTTC
. TRBJ2-5 . TRBV9 CASSVAASQETQYF TGTGCCAGCAGCGTAGCTGCCAGTCAGGAGACCCAGTACTTC
. TRBJ2-5 . TRBV5-1 CASSLIAGEETQYF TGCGCCAGCAGCTTGATAGCAGGAGAAGAGACCCAGTACTTC
. TRBJ2-5 . TRBV2 CASSFYRGETQYF TGTGCCAGCAGTTTCTATCGCGGAGAGACCCAGTACTTC
. TRBJ2-1 TRBD2 TRBV4-2 CASSQAAGGNGNEQFF TGTGCCAGCAGCCAAGCGGCGGGGGGGAATGGAAATGAGCAGTTCTTC
. TRBJ2-7 TRBD2 TRBV2 CASSQREIYEQYF TGTGCCAGCTCTCAGCGGGAGATCTACGAGCAGTACTTC
. TRBJ1-1 . TRBV6-5 CASSRVNTEAFF TGTGCCAGCTCGAGGGTGAACACTGAAGCCTTCTTT
. TRBJ2-6 . TRBV7-6 CASSAGHSGANVLTF TGTGCCAGCAGCGCAGGACACTCTGGGGCCAACGTCCTGACTTTC
. TRBJ2-7 . TRBV27 CASISWNYEQYF TGTGCCAGCATTTCGTGGAACTACGAGCAGTACTTC
once TRBJ2-5 . TRBV9 CASSSYLGGETQYF TGTGCCAGCAGCTCTTACCTGGGGGGAGAGACCCAGTACTTC